The subject of this entry is one T cell receptor beta chain. Antigen specificity is unknown. Samples came from healthy bone marrow donors. The data were obtained in a study of cytomegalovirus exposure and HLA in healthy donors. Study conclusions and caveats: The classifier reportedly diagnosed cytomegalovirus status with high sensitivity and specificity. It was reported in a later analysis that an Asian-associated ancestry cluster showed fewer N-insertions than the approximately 670-donor mean.

The PCR made use of 60 Vbeta and 13 Jbeta primers. Measured with immunoSEQ multiplex PCR; TCRdb has only the in-frame clones, and not every one. Here the sample table reports approximately 110,000 clones. The TCR sequence derives from a man aged 35 to 55 in good health and CMV-seropositive. Sequenced: PBMCs.

CDR3 in DNA: TGTGCCAGCAGCCTCAGGAAGGCTAGCGGGGCTTACAATGAGCAGTTCTTC. The encoded protein is CASSLRKASGAYNEQFF. The chain carries TRBV4-2 and TRBJ2-1; 9 nucleotides line up with TRBD2. The ends lost 4 bases at V and 4 bases at J; junction bases unmatched: 11. Germline V CDR1 and CDR2: LGHNA, YNFKEQ. This CDR3 spans 17 amino acids.